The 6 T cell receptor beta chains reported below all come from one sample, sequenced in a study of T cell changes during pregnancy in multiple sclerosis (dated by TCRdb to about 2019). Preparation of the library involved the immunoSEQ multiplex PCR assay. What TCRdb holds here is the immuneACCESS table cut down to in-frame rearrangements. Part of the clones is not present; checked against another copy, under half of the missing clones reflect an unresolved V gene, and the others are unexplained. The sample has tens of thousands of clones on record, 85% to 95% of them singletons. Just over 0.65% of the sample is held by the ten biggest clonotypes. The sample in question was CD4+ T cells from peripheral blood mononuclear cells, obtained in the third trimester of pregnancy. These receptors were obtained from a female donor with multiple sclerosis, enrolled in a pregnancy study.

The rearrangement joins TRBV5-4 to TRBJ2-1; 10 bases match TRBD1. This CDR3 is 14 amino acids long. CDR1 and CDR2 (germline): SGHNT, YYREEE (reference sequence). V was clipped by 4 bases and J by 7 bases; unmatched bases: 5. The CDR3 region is CASSQGTGANEQFF. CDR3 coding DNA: TGTGCCAGCAGCCAAGGGACAGGGGCTAATGAGCAGTTCTTC.

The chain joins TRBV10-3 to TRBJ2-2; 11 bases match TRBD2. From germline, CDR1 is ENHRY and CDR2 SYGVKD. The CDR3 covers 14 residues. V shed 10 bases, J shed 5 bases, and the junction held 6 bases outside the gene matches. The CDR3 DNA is TGTGCCACACATCGACTAGCGGGGACCGGGGAGCTGTTTTTT. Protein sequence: CATHRLAGTGELFF.

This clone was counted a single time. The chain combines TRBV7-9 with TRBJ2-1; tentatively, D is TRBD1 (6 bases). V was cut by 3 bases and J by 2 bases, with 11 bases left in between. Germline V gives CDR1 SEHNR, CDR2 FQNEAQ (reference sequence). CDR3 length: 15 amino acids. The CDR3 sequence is CASSLDRNPYNEQFF. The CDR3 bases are TGTGCCAGCAGCTTGGACAGAAACCCCTACAATGAGCAGTTCTTC.

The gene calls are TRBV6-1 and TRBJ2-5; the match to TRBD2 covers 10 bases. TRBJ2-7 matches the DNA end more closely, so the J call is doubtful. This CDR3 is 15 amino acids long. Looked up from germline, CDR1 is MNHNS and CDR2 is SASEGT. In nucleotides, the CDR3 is TGTGCCAGCAGTGGGTCGACTAGCGGGTCCTACGAGCAGTACTTC. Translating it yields CASSGSTSGSYEQYF.

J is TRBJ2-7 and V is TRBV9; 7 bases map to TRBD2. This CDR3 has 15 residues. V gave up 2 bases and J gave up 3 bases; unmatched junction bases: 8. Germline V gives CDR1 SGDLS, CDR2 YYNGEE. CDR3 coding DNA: TGTGCCAGCAGCGTGGGGGGAGGGCGAGTCTACGAGCAGTACTTC. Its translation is CASSVGGGRVYEQYF.

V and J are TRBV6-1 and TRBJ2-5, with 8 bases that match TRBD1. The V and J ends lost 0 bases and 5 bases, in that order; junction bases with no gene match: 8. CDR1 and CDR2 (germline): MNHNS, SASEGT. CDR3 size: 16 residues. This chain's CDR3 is CASSEARTGWGETQYF. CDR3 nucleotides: TGTGCCAGCAGTGAAGCGAGGACAGGGTGGGGGGAGACCCAGTACTTC.